These 21 T cell receptor beta chains came from one sample sequenced in a study of T cell responses to AZD1222 COVID-19 vaccine. TCRdb's table, derived via immunoSEQ multiplex PCR, lists solely in-frame clones and lacks some. The sample includes roughly 84,000 clones, roughly nine tenths seen only once; the top ten take around a tenth. This sample comprised peripheral blood, obtained 28 days after the second AZD1222 dose. All receptors come from an adult who received the AZD1222 COVID-19 vaccine.

This clone turned up a few times. The chain links TRBV7-2 to TRBJ2-1; D is undetermined. CDR3 length: 11 amino acids. Trimming stripped 3 bases from V and 10 bases from J, with 7 bases between. The germline CDR1 and CDR2 sequences are SGHTA and FQGNSA. Written as DNA, the CDR3 is TGTGCCAGCAGCTTCTCACCAGAGCAGTTCTTC. Translated, it gives CASSFSPEQFF.

The rearrangement links TRBV12-3 or TRBV12-4 to TRBJ1-1; D gene uncertain. The CDR3 has 11 residues. V dropped 4 bases and J dropped 3 bases, with 3 bases sitting between them. Here the CDR3 DNA reads TGTGCCAGCAGTTGGGACACTGAAGCTTTCTTT. Protein product: CASSWDTEAFF.

V usage is TRBV18 and J usage is TRBJ2-7, with TRBD2 as a possible D gene (6 bases). Germline assignment: CDR1 KGHSH and CDR2 LQKENI. The ends were cut back, 2 bases at V and 3 bases at J, with 17 bases in the middle. The CDR3 extends over 16 amino acids. CDR3 sequence: CASSPFDGLTNYEQYF. The CDR3 region has the DNA TGTGCCAGCTCACCATTCGACGGACTAACTAACTACGAGCAGTACTTC.

This clone was observed once. The V call is TRBV6-6, the J call TRBJ2-2; possible D gene TRBD1, 6 bases. Per germline, CDR1 MNHNY and CDR2 SVGAGI (reference sequence). V was shortened by 6 bases and J by 0 bases, with 11 bases between the two germline ends. The CDR3 totals 15 residues. CDR3 residues: CASRLGAANTGELFF. The CDR3 nucleotides read TGTGCCAGCAGGCTGGGGGCCGCGAACACCGGGGAGCTGTTTTTT.

The chain has TRBV18 and TRBJ2-3; TRBD2 agrees at 14 bases. J lost 6 bases, V lost 3 bases, and 11 bases had no gene match. CDR1 is KGHSH, CDR2 LQKENI, per germline. The CDR3 spans 18 residues. DNA for the CDR3: TGTGCCAGCTCACCCTCCCCGACTAGCGGGGGGGCCATGGATACGCAGTATTTT. This sequence encodes CASSPSPTSGGAMDTQYF.

The CDR3: CASSQGTSGGYNEQFF. CDR3 in DNA: TGTGCCAGCAGCCAAGGGACTAGCGGGGGTTACAATGAGCAGTTCTTC. The J gene is TRBJ2-1, the V gene TRBV7-3; the match to TRBD2 covers 14 bases. This CDR3 spans 16 amino acids. After removal of 5 bases from V and 4 bases from J, the junction contained 4 bases not matched to a gene. The germline CDR1 and CDR2 sequences are SGHTA and FQGTGA. Variable domain in full (rest from reference TRBV7-3 and TRBJ2-1): GAGVSQTPSNKVTEKGKYVELRCDPISGHTALYWYRQSLGQGPEFLIYFQGTGAADDSGLPNDRFFAVRPEGSVSTLKIQRTERGDSAVYLCASSQGTSGGYNEQFFGPGTRLTVL.

The J gene is TRBJ2-3, the V gene TRBV6-4, with TRBD2 matching 14 bases. Per the germline V gene, CDR1 is MRHNA and CDR2 is SNTAGT. The CDR3 length is 17 residues. V was clipped by 7 bases and J by 4 bases; unmatched bases: 10. The CDR3 sequence is CASTRLAGGPVADTQYF. The CDR3, as DNA: TGTGCCAGCACGAGACTAGCGGGGGGGCCGGTAGCAGATACGCAGTATTTT.

CDR3 protein: CATSDSRQGESSGNTIYF. DNA of the CDR3: TGTGCCACCAGTGATTCGAGACAGGGGGAGTCGTCTGGAAACACCATATATTTT. The chain uses TRBV24-1 and TRBJ1-3; 9 nucleotides match TRBD1. The CDR3 is 18 residues long. The junction had 8 bases not matched to a gene; V was cut back by 2 bases and J by 1 base. Looked up from germline, CDR1 is KGHDR and CDR2 is SFDVKD.

This chain joins TRBV28 and TRBJ1-1; TRBD1 agrees at 8 bases. CDR3 length: 15 residues. From germline, CDR1 is MDHEN and CDR2 SYDVKM. V was clipped by 4 bases and J by 0 bases; unmatched bases: 4. CDR3 in amino acids: CASSSPDRVNTEAFF. CDR3 bases: TGTGCCAGCAGTTCCCCGGACAGGGTGAACACTGAAGCTTTCTTT.

The chain couples TRBV11-2 to TRBJ2-7; D may be TRBD2 (5 bases). Per germline, CDR1 SGHAT and CDR2 FQNNGV. The length of the CDR3 is 13 residues. Trimming stripped 5 bases from V and 0 bases from J, with 8 bases between. The chain's CDR3 is CASSADSSYEQYF. The CDR3 DNA sequence: TGTGCCAGCAGCGCGGACTCCTCCTACGAGCAGTACTTC.

The chain recombines TRBV4-1 with TRBJ2-1; 9 positions agree with TRBD1. V was clipped by 4 bases and J by 9 bases; unmatched bases: 13. The CDR3 runs to 16 residues. From germline, CDR1 is MGHRA and CDR2 YSYEKL. The CDR3 sequence is CASSLYTGTGLGEQFF. In DNA form, the CDR3 reads TGCGCCAGCAGCCTATATACCGGGACAGGGCTAGGTGAGCAGTTCTTC.

The V and J genes are TRBV6-5 and TRBJ1-5; D remains unclear. This CDR3 is 13 amino acids long. Trimming pared 5 bases from V and 7 bases from J, leaving 12 bases between. The germline V gene has CDR1 MNHEY and CDR2 SVGAGI. The CDR3 DNA reads TGTGCCAGCAGTCCATTCCTCCGGCAGCCCCAGCATTTT. Translating it yields CASSPFLRQPQHF.

This clone was observed a handful of times. V gene TRBV5-6 combines with J gene TRBJ1-2, with 7 nucleotides matching TRBD1. The CDR3 consists of 14 residues. After removal of 4 bases from V and 4 bases from J, the junction contained 7 bases not matched to a gene. Looked up from germline, CDR1 is SGHDT and CDR2 is YYEEEE. The CDR3 DNA sequence: TGTGCCAGCAGCCCGACGACAGGGACCTATGGCTACACCTTC. This encodes CASSPTTGTYGYTF.

This rearrangement joins TRBV6-2 or TRBV6-3 to TRBJ1-2; unclear D gene. Germline V CDR1 and CDR2: MNHEY, SVGEGT. The CDR3 consists of 13 residues. V lost 2 bases and J 0 bases, leaving 4 bases between the germline ends. The CDR3 loop reads CASSYKANYGYTF. The CDR3, as DNA: TGTGCCAGCAGTTACAAAGCTAACTATGGCTACACCTTC.

The chain uses TRBV3-1 (or the pseudogene TRBV3-2) and TRBJ2-7; D ambiguous. V lost 4 bases to trimming and J lost 6 bases, with 7 bases between them. The CDR3 sequence is 11 residues long. CDR1 is LGHDT, CDR2 YNNKEL, per germline (reference sequence). CDR3 protein: CASSLPGEQYF. The CDR3 nucleotides are TGTGCCAGCAGCCTCCCGGGCGAGCAGTACTTC.

The chain links TRBV18 to TRBJ1-1, with D maybe TRBD1 (5 bases). CDR3 size: 16 residues. Per the germline V gene, CDR1 is KGHSH and CDR2 is LQKENI. The V and J ends lost 1 base and 5 bases respectively, with 17 bases between them. The CDR3 region is CASSPLQGPGGTEAFF. CDR3 DNA sequence: TGTGCCAGCTCACCACTCCAGGGCCCCGGGGGAACTGAAGCTTTCTTT.

The gene calls are TRBV12-1 and TRBJ2-5; the listed D gene, TRBD1, was not tested against the DNA. TRBV12-1 is a pseudogene segment. The length of the CDR3 is 15 residues. The CDR3 DNA reads as TGTGCCAGCAGCCCGACATACAGGGAAGAAGAGACCCAGTACTTC. This codes for CASSPTYREEETQYF.

The chain uses TRBV5-8 and TRBJ2-7, with 9 bases that match TRBD1. Germline lookup yields CDR1 SGHTS and CDR2 YDEGEE. The CDR3 loop spans 14 amino acids. V lost 4 bases, J lost 3 bases, and 5 bases stayed unmatched. CDR3 DNA: TGTGCCAGCAGCCCCGGGACAGGGAACTACGAGCAGTACTTC. Residues: CASSPGTGNYEQYF. Full variable domain (missing parts from reference TRBV5-8 and TRBJ2-7): EAGVTQSPTHLIKTRGQQATLRCSPISGHTSVYWYQQALGLGLQFLLWYDEGEERNRGNFPPRFSGRQFPNYSSELNVNALELEDSALYLCASSPGTGNYEQYFGPGTRLTVT.

DNA for the CDR3: TGTGCCAGCAGTTTCCCCCGTTACGAGCAGTACTTC. Translation: CASSFPRYEQYF. The gene calls are TRBV12-3 or TRBV12-4 and TRBJ2-7; D not resolved. The CDR3 is 12 residues long. V was pared by 3 bases and J by 4 bases, with 7 bases between.

The rearrangement links TRBV7-2 to TRBJ2-3, with D maybe TRBD1 (6 bases). This CDR3 has 14 amino acids. V lost 3 bases and J 3 bases, leaving 10 bases between the germline ends. Germline V CDR1 and CDR2: SGHTA, FQGNSA. CDR3 bases: TGTGCCAGCAGCTTGCAGGGGAGAACAGATACGCAGTATTTT. Translating gives CASSLQGRTDTQYF.

The genes are TRBV11-3 and TRBJ2-2; D assignment may be TRBD1 or TRBD2 (6 bases each). Between the trimmed V and J ends, which lost 6 bases and 1 base, there was a span of 12 bases. The CDR3 covers 15 residues. Germline V gives CDR1 SGHNT, CDR2 YENEEA. CDR3 sequence: CASSFGGENTGELFF. The CDR3 DNA reads as TGTGCCAGCAGTTTCGGGGGCGAGAACACCGGGGAGCTGTTTTTT.